This T cell receptor (beta chain) was found in a study of blood T cell repertoires in COVID-19. Clones were read by immunoSEQ multiplex PCR, and TCRdb kept only the in-frame ones, dropping some. The table shows around 92,000 clones, with roughly 83% occurring only once. CDR1 SGHTS and CDR2 YDEGEE come from the germline V gene. The CDR3 is made up of 12 amino acids. V shed 7 bases and J shed 4 bases, with 8 bases lying between them. Sample: peripheral blood. The sequence was obtained from a human donor in a cohort sampled during active COVID-19. V usage is TRBV5-8 and J usage is TRBJ2-2; no firm D call. As DNA, the CDR3 is TGTGCCAGCTGTCCCCTCACCGGGGAGCTGTTTTTT. This translates into CASCPLTGELFF.